The clone carrying this T cell receptor (beta chain) was counted many times. This sample is part of a study of T cells in Graves' hyperthyroidism and ophthalmopathy. There are 14 residues in the CDR3. Trimming left V 4 bases short and J 7 bases short, with 16 bases between. RNA transcripts gave rise to amplified TCR beta CDR3 regions. HTBI primers were used for first-round RT-PCR of the TCR CDR3. Each CDR3 protein gets one entry after TCRdb re-called the multiplex PCR reads with MiXCR. This table holds roughly 420,000 distinct CDR3 sequences, approximately 13% found once. The chain combines TRBV12-3 or TRBV12-4 with TRBJ1-1; no definite D call. The TCR originated in a young woman with Graves' hyperthyroidism. Sequencing was done on a sample of blood. The CDR3 DNA reads TGTGCCAGCAGTTCCCTAGGTAACGGGGTTGAAGCTTTCTTT. Translating it yields CASSSLGNGVEAFF.